This record looks at one TCR beta chain sequence and its context. This clone's antigen is unknown. Per-nucleotide qualities are absent, and no much larger clonotype sits a single base away. This entry comes from a study of blood T cell repertoires in COVID-19 (dated by TCRdb to 2018 to 2021). Context from the whole study: Samples covering the acute and convalescent phases of COVID-19 were provided by collaborators in the United States, Italy and Spain. Deeply sampled blood TCRbeta repertoires from subjects exposed to, actively infected with, or recovered from COVID-19 were included in the dataset. The sample metadata nearly always contained a de-identified subject ID, COVID-19 status, age in years and sex. The samples were drawn from the first 160 participants of the ongoing ImmuneRACE study and from 1,254 subjects provided by 6 global collaborators. A freely available public database, intended as a resource for researchers studying the immune response to SARS-CoV-2, is where the repertoires were released. Where available, HLA class I and class II types were taken from metadata supplied by the sample provider and were not determined by assay-based typing. The prospective study material was composed of cDNA or gDNA derived from T cells, B-cell-depleted T cells, or PBMCs.

What the work shows at the level of the full study, not this receptor alone: The amount of clinical and demographic metadata varied by source and participant and was provided uncurated.

A distance of 15 bases separates the germline ends of V and J, which lose 4 bases and 2 bases respectively. The CDR3 numbers 16 residues from cysteine through phenylalanine. Only the CDR3 DNA stays, 48 bases, in frame from base 1. Based on the germline V gene (reference sequence), the CDR1 and CDR2 sequences are LNHDA and SQIVND. TCRbeta CDR3 regions were amplified from genomic DNA by means of the immunoSEQ Assay, a bias-controlled multiplex PCR. On the authors' methods: Nucleated cell counts per sample were estimated from amplification of reference gene primers within the assay. To quantify the absolute abundance of each unique TCRbeta CDR3 rearrangement, sequence reads were collapsed and filtered. For each sample, productive Simpson clonality was calculated as the square root of Simpson's diversity index across productive rearrangements. TCRdb limited this immuneACCESS table to in-frame rearrangements with V and J called. A share of clones is missing; checked studies link under half to unresolved V genes, and the rest is unexplained. For V, J and clone size, that table is used; D and trimming come from the DNA. Here the sample has some 200,000 clones; less than 90% occur a single time. The ten top clones hold roughly 9.8% of the sample.

At one collaborating source in Seattle, patients were enrolled during active infection and were followed longitudinally through the course of disease. Each collaborating institution followed its own protocols to collect whole blood in K2EDTA tubes. Collaborator samples were shipped for TCRbeta analysis as frozen whole blood, isolated PBMCs, or DNA extracted from either sample type. The TCR was taken from an older woman with COVID-19, enrolled during active disease. Sequenced input: peripheral blood. The rearranged chain carries TRBV19 and TRBJ1-5; a confident D gene designation cannot be given. The CDR3 reads as follows: CASSTRGWVGNQPQHF. The base sequence is TGTGCCAGTAGTACCCGCGGGTGGGTAGGCAATCAGCCCCAGCATTTT.